These 10 T cell receptor beta chains came from one sample sequenced in a study of T cells of healthy individuals. One entry per CDR3 protein results from TCRdb running MiXCR on the 5' RACE reads. Of around 63,000 distinct CDR3 sequences listed, around 16% were seen once; the top ten hold less than 6%. These receptor sequences come from a human donor in good health.

CDR3 coding DNA: TGTGCCAGCAGGTATAGCGGGGGGTCGGAGGATGAGCAGTTCTTC. Translating it yields CASRYSGGSEDEQFF. The chain couples TRBV6-6 to TRBJ2-1, with 10 positions matching TRBD2. Germline CDR1 and CDR2: MNHNY and SVGAGI (reference sequence). Trimming cost V 6 bases and J 8 bases; bases outside gene matches: 10. This CDR3 is built from 15 residues.

There are many counts of this clonotype. This rearrangement joins TRBV7-9 to TRBJ2-2, with D possibly TRBD2 on 6 matching bases. V was clipped by 4 bases and J by 6 bases, with 6 bases between them. CDR1 is SEHNR and CDR2 is FQNEAQ in the germline V gene (reference sequence). This CDR3 is 12 amino acids long. CDR3 coding DNA: TGTGCCAGCAGCTGGGAGGCCGGGGAGCTGTTTTTT. Its translation is CASSWEAGELFF.

This clonotype was recorded at least ten times. This chain joins TRBV7-9 and TRBJ2-7; D remains unclear. The CDR3 sequence is 12 residues long. Trimming shortened V by 1 base and J by 7 bases, and 8 bases separated the two germline ends. The germline gives CDR1 SEHNR, CDR2 FQNEAQ (reference sequence). The CDR3: CASSLGAREQYF. The CDR3 DNA is TGTGCCAGCAGCTTAGGCGCTCGGGAGCAGTACTTC.

The rearrangement links TRBV7-3 to TRBJ2-5; D might be TRBD1 or TRBD2, each matching 5 bases. The V end was cut by 3 bases, the J end by 2 bases, with 13 bases between. The CDR3 extends over 15 amino acids. In germline, CDR1 is SGHTA, CDR2 FQGTGA. The CDR3 DNA sequence: TGTGCCAGCAGCTTTTCCGGGACGATACAAGAGACCCAGTACTTC. It yields the protein CASSFSGTIQETQYF.

Many counts were recorded for this clonotype. The chain carries TRBV20-1 and TRBJ2-1; no definite D call. V shed 1 base and J shed 0 bases, with 7 bases lying between them. Looked up from germline, CDR1 is DFQATT and CDR2 is SNEGSKA (reference sequence). The CDR3 extends over 14 amino acids. CDR3 in amino acids: CSARGANSYNEQFF. The CDR3 DNA sequence: TGCAGTGCTAGAGGGGCTAACTCCTACAATGAGCAGTTCTTC.

This clonotype was detected ten times or more. This sequence joins TRBV18 and TRBJ1-4; no firm D call. Germline-derived CDR1 and CDR2 are KGHSH and LQKENI. V was pared by 5 bases and J by 8 bases, with 6 bases between. The CDR3 runs to 11 residues. As DNA, the CDR3 is TGTGCCAGCTCAGAGGCGGAAAAACTGTTTTTT. Amino acids: CASSEAEKLFF.

This sequence joins TRBV27 and TRBJ1-2; D not certain. This CDR3 comprises 14 residues. Germline V gene sequence: CDR1 MNHEY, CDR2 SMNVEV (reference sequence). V was pared by 0 bases and J by 4 bases, with 9 bases between. CDR3 nucleotides: TGTGCCAGCAGTTTATCGACGCAGGCCTATGGCTACACCTTC. Translating it yields CASSLSTQAYGYTF.

V and J are TRBV20-1 and TRBJ1-1, with D unresolved. Germline V CDR1 and CDR2: DFQATT, SNEGSKA (reference sequence). The V end lost 3 bases, the J end lost 0 bases, and 11 bases lay between the germline ends. The CDR3 consists of 14 residues. The CDR3 DNA reads as TGCAGTGCTAGGGCAGGCGCAATGAACACTGAAGCTTTCTTT. The encoded protein is CSARAGAMNTEAFF.

The chain uses TRBV5-6 and TRBJ2-7; D unclear. This CDR3 region has 11 residues. Germline CDR1 is SGHDT and CDR2 is YYEEEE. V was clipped by 2 bases and J by 5 bases, with 5 bases between them. The CDR3 region has the DNA TGTGCCAGCAGCTTAATGGACGAGCAGTACTTC. It codes for CASSLMDEQYF.

This clonotype was seen repeatedly, ten times or more. The CDR3 is CASSFGLAGGAYNEQFF. The CDR3 DNA sequence: TGTGCCAGCAGCTTCGGTCTAGCGGGGGGGGCCTACAATGAGCAGTTCTTC. The chain uses TRBV7-6 and TRBJ2-1, with 12 bases that match TRBD2. This CDR3 region has 17 residues. With 3 bases clipped from V and 2 bases from J, the junction kept 5 bases outside the gene matches. The V gene's germline CDR1 is SGHVS and CDR2 FNYEAQ.